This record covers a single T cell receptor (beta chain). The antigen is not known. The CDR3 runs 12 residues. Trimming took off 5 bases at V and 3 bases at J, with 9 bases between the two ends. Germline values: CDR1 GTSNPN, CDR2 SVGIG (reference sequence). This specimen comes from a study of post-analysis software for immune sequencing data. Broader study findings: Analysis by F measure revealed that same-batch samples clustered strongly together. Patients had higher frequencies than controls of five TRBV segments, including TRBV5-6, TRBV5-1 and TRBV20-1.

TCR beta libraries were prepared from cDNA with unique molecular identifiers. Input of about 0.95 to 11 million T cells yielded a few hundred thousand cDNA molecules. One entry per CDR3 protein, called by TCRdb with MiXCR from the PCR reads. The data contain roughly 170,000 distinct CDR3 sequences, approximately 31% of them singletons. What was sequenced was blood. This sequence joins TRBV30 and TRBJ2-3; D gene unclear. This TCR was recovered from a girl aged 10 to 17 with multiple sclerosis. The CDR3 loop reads CAWGRATDTQYF. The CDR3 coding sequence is TGTGCCTGGGGACGGGCAACAGATACGCAGTATTTT.